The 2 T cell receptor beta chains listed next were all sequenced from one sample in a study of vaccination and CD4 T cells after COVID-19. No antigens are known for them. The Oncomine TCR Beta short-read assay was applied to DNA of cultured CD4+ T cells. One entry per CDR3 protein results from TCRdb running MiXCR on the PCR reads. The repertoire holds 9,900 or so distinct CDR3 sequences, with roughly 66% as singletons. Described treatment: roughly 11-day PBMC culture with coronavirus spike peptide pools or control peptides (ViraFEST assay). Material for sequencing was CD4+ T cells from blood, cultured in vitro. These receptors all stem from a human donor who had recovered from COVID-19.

CDR3 amino acids: CASSQRGDGSSGNTIYF. CDR3 DNA sequence: TGCGCCAGCAGCCAACGAGGGGACGGGAGCTCTGGAAACACCATATATTTT. The chain employs TRBV4-1 and TRBJ1-3, with D perhaps TRBD1 (5 bases). The V gene lost 2 bases and the J gene lost 0 bases, with 14 bases spanning the gap. CDR1 is MGHRA and CDR2 is YSYEKL in the germline V gene. The CDR3 sequence is 17 residues long.

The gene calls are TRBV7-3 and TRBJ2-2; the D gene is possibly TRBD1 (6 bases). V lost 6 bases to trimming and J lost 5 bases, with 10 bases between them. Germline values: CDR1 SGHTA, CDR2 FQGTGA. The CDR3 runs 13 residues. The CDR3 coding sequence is TGTGCCAGCAGGCCTACAGGGACCGGGGAGCTGTTTTTT. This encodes CASRPTGTGELFF.